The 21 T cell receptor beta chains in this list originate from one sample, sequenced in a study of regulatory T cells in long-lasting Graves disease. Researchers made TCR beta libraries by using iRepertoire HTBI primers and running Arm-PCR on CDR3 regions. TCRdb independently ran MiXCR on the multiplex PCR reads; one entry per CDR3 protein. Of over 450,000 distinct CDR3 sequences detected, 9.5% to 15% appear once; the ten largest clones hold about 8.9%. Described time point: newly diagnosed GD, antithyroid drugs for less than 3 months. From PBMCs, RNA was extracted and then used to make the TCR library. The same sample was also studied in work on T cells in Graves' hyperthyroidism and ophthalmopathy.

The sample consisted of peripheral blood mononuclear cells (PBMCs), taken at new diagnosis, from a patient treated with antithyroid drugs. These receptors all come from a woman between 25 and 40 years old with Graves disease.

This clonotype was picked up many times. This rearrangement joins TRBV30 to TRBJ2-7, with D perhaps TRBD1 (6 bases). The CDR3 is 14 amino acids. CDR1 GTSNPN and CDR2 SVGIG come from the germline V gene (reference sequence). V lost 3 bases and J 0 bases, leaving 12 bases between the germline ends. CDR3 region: CAWRIGGGSYEQYF. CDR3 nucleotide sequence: TGTGCCTGGAGAATTGGGGGCGGCTCCTACGAGCAGTACTTC.

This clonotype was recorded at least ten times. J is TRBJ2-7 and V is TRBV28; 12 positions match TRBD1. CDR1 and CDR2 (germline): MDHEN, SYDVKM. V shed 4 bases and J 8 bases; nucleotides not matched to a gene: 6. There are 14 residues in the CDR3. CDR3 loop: CASSSGQGALQQYF. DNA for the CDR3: TGTGCCAGCAGTTCGGGACAGGGGGCCCTTCAGCAGTACTTC.

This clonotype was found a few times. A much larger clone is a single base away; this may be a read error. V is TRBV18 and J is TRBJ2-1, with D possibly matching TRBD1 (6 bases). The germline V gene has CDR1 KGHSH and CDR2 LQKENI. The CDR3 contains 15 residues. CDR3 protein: CASSPADSSYNGQFF. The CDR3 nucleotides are TGTGCCAGCTCACCCGCGGACAGCTCCTACAATGGGCAGTTCTTC.

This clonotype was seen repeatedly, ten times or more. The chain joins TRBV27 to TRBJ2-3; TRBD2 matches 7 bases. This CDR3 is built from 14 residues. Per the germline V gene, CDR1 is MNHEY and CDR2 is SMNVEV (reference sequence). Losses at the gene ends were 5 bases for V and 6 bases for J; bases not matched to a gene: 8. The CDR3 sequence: CASSTGLDWDTQYF. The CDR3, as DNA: TGTGCCAGCAGTACCGGACTAGATTGGGATACGCAGTATTTT.

CDR3 bases: TGTGCCAGCTCACCACTCCCGGGTGGATCTCGGGACATTCAGTACTTC. Translation: CASSPLPGGSRDIQYF. V gene TRBV18 combines with J gene TRBJ2-4; D not certain. The CDR3 spans 16 residues. Germline lookup yields CDR1 KGHSH and CDR2 LQKENI. V was shortened by 1 base and J by 8 bases, with 18 bases between the two germline ends.

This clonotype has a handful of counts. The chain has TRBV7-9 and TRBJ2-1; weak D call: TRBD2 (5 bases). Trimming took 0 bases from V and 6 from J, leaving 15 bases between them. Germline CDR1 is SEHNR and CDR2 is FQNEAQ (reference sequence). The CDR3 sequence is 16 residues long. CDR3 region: CASSLALGLLPNEQFF. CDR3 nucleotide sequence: TGTGCCAGCAGCTTAGCGCTAGGACTCCTTCCCAATGAGCAGTTCTTC.

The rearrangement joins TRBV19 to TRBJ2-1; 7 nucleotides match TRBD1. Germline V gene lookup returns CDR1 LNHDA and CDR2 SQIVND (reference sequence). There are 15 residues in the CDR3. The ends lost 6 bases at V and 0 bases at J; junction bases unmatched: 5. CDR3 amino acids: CASRVGQASYNEQFF. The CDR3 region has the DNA TGTGCCAGTAGGGTCGGACAGGCCTCCTACAATGAGCAGTTCTTC.

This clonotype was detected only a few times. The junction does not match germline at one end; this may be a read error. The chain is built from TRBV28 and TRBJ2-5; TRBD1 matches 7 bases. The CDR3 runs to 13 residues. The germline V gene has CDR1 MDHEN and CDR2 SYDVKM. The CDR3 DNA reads TGTGCCGGCAGCAGAGACAGGGTTGAGACCCAGTACTTC. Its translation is CAGSRDRVETQYF.

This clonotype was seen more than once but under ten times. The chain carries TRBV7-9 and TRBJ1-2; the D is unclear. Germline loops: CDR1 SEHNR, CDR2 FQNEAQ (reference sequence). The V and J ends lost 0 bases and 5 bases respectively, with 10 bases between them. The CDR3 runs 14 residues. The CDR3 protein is CASSLAGLGYGYTF. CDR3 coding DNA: TGTGCCAGCAGCTTAGCCGGGCTCGGGTATGGCTACACCTTC.

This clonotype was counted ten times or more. Here the CDR3 reads CASSQDRGSGRRYEQYF. The CDR3 bases are TGTGCCAGCAGCCAAGATCGGGGTAGCGGGAGGCGGTACGAGCAGTACTTC. The chain couples TRBV3-1 to TRBJ2-7; 10 bases are a match to TRBD2. Unmatched junction bases numbered 9, after V lost 0 bases and J lost 4 bases. Germline lookup yields CDR1 LGHDT and CDR2 YNNKEL (reference sequence). The CDR3 covers 17 residues.

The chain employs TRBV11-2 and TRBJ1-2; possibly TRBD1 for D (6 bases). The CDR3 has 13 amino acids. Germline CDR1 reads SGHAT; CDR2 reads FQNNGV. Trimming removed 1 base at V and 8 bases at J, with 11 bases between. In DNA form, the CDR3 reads TGTGCCAGCAGCTTAGCTGGGGGCGCGGGCTACACCTTC. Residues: CASSLAGGAGYTF.

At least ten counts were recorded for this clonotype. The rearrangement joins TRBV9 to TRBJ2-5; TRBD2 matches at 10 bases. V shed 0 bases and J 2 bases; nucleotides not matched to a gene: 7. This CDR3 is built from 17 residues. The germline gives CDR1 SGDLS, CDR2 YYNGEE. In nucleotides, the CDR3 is TGTGCCAGCAGCGTAGCTGACCTAGCGGGAGAGCAAGAGACCCAGTACTTC. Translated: CASSVADLAGEQETQYF.

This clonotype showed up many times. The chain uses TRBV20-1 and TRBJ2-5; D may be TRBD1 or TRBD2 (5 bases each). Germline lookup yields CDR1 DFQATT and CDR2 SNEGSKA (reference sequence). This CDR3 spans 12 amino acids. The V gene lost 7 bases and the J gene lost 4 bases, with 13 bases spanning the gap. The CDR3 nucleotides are TGCAGTGTGGGCAGGGACGGAGAGACCCAGTACTTC. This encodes CSVGRDGETQYF.

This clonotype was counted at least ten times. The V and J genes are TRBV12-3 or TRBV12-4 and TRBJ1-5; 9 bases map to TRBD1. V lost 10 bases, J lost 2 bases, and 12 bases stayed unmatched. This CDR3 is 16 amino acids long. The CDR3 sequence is CATRAEQGARNQPQHF. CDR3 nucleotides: TGTGCCACCCGAGCGGAACAGGGGGCGCGCAATCAGCCCCAGCATTTT.

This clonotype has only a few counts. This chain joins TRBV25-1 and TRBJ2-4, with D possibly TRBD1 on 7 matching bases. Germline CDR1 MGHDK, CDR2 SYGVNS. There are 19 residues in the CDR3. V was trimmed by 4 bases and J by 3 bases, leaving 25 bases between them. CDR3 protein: CASSAMYRGGGGGKNIQYF. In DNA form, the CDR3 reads TGTGCCAGCAGTGCGATGTACAGGGGAGGTGGTGGGGGCAAAAACATTCAGTACTTC.

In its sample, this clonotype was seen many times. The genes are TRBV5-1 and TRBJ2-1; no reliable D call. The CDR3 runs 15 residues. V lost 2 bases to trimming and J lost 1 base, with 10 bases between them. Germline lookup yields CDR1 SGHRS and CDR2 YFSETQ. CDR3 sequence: CASSLQGQSYNEQFF. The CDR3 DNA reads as TGCGCCAGCAGCTTACAAGGGCAATCCTACAATGAGCAGTTCTTC.

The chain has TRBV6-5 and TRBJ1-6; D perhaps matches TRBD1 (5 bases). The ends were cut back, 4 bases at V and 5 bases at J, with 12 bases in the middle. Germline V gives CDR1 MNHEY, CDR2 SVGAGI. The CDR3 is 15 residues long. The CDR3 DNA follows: TGTGCCAGCAGTTTAGACAGAGTCGATAATTCACCCCTCCACTTT. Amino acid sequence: CASSLDRVDNSPLHF.

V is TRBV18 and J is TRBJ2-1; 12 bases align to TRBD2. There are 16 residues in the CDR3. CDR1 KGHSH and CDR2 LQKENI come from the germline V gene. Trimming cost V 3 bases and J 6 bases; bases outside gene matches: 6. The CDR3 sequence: CASSPRTSGKANEQFF. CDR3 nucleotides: TGTGCCAGCTCACCTCGGACTAGCGGGAAAGCCAATGAGCAGTTCTTC.

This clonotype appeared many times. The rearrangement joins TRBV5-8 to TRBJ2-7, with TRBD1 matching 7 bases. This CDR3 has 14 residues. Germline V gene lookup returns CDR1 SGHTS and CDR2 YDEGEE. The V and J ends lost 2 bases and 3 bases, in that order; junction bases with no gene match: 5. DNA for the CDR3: TGTGCCAGCAGCTTCGGGACAGCCGACTACGAGCAGTACTTC. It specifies CASSFGTADYEQYF. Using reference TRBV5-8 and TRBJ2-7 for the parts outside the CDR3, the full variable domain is EAGVTQSPTHLIKTRGQQATLRCSPISGHTSVYWYQQALGLGLQFLLWYDEGEERNRGNFPPRFSGRQFPNYSSELNVNALELEDSALYLCASSFGTADYEQYFGPGTRLTVT.

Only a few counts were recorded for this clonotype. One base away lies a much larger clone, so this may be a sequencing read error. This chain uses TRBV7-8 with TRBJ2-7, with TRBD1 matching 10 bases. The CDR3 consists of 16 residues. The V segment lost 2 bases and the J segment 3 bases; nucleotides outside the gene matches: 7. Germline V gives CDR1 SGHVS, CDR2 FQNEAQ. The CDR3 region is CASSLPGQGTYYEQYF. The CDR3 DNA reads TGTGCCAGCAGCTTACCGGGACAGGGGACTTACTACGAGCAGTACTTC. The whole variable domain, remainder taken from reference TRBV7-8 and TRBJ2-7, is GAGVSQSPRYKVAKRGQDVALRCDPISGHVSLFWYQQALGQGPEFLTYFQNEAQLDKSGLPSDRFFAERPEGSVSTLKIQRTQQEDSAVYLCASSLPGQGTYYEQYFGPGTRLTVT.

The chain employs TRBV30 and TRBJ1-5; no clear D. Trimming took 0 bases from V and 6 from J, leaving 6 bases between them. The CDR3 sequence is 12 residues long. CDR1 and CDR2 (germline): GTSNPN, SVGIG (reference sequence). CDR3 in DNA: TGTGCCTGGAGTGTACCCCCTCAGCCCCAGCATTTT. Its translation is CAWSVPPQPQHF.